This section outlines one T cell receptor (beta chain) sequence together with its context. The data originate from a study of OX40 agonist ivuxolimab in advanced cancers. Study-level background: Three partial responders included one hepatocellular carcinoma patient and two cutaneous melanoma patients.

The table came from immunoSEQ multiplex PCR; TCRdb's copy has only in-frame clones and leaves some out. The sample lists around 67,000 clones, about 85% occurring once. The CDR3 runs to 14 residues. The germline gives CDR1 SGHNT, CDR2 YYREEE (reference sequence). The V and J ends lost 1 base and 0 bases respectively, with 5 bases between them. The starting material was CD4+ or CD8+ T cells sorted from blood, obtained in a trial of the OX40 agonist ivuxolimab. J is TRBJ2-4 and V is TRBV5-4; D remains unclear. This clonotype was sampled from an adult with an advanced solid tumor such as melanoma, head and neck, liver or kidney cancer. CDR3 sequence: CASSLFIAKNIQYF. The CDR3 nucleotides are TGTGCCAGCAGCTTGTTCATAGCCAAAAACATTCAGTACTTC.